This TCR beta chain was captured by sequencing in a study of cytomegalovirus exposure and HLA in healthy donors (dated by TCRdb to about 2017). Concerning the study at large: An earlier analysis of some 600 of the donors reported approximately 280 Gb of sequence data and approximately 120 million unique TCR beta sequences obtained from approximately 180 million T cells. About 300 gigabases of sequencing data and roughly 90 million unique TCR sequences were included in an early release covering several hundred HLA-typed donors. The genetic ancestry cluster associated with self-reported Caucasian donors included about four fifths of the 398 genotyped donors. The study aimed to test whether signatures of past pathogen exposure could be identified by cataloging public T cell receptors. The study used immunosequencing to profile the T cell repertoires of 600 to 850 subjects and linked those repertoires to cytomegalovirus serostatus. Along with the roughly 710-subject first cohort, a separate validation cohort of roughly 110 different subjects was used. To predict cytomegalovirus infection status, the study combined high-throughput TCR immunosequencing, statistical association of individual TCRs with disease status, and machine learning. A later analysis re-analyzed previously published TCR beta repertoires from 500 to 700 donors and added high-resolution HLA genotyping to study TCR occurrence patterns. Rather than drawing on any new phenotypic data, the later analysis identified candidate immune exposures from TCR beta sequences and the way those sequences occurred across donors. An earlier analysis of around 580 of the donors used high-throughput TCR beta sequencing to judge whether each TCR beta V gene segment behaved as functional or pseudogenic. Donor age, sex, ethnicity and CMV serostatus were compiled together with the repertoire data. A later genetic analysis took genome-wide SNP genotypes for about 55% of the roughly 700 donors and used that subset as a discovery cohort. Every discovery cohort repertoire had been produced on one sequencing platform. HLA typing covered class I and class II loci at four-digit resolution. Typing coverage differed by locus: A, B, C, DRB1 and DQB1 were typed in roughly 629-630 donors, DQA1 in 500 to 550, DPA1 in around 580, and DPB1 in roughly 450. Four to six DR-DQ haplotypes were handled as single units for association and clustering, since linkage in the cohort was strong. Among about 410 genotyped donors of the cohort, an average of approximately 240,000 unique TCR beta nucleotide sequences was sequenced per donor, of which roughly 17% were non-productive. General study outcomes and caveats: Broadly in line with IMGT annotations, most TCR beta V segments showed up in productive rearrangements about 90% or about 30% of the time in an earlier analysis of several hundred of the donors. A later analysis found that most CMV-associated TCR beta chains appeared HLA-restricted, with HLA associations seemingly driven largely by CMV exposure. Correlated functional status among segregating V segments might be attributable to linkage disequilibrium, but an unknown experimental factor could not be ruled out. A later analysis reported that several top co-occurrence clusters appeared linked to parvovirus B19, influenza, CMV and Epstein-Barr virus. Sequencing depth was assumed to be roughly uniform across donors in the presence/absence analyses, though that assumption may not hold. In vitro tests confirmed that three of the cytomegalovirus-associated TCR beta chains recognize cytomegalovirus antigens. An association between a missense DCLRE1C variant and V-gene and J-gene trimming of TCR beta chains was found in a later genetic analysis and replicated in an independent cohort. CMV serostatus was the only immune exposure information available for the cohort. It was suggested by the authors that the approach could potentially be generalized to other disease states and immunological phenotypes. A cluster of highly shared sequence variants was judged likely to represent a technical artifact of the sequencing pipeline. In a later genetic analysis, fewer N-insertions in productive TCRs were reported among donors in an Asian-associated ancestry cluster than the roughly 640-donor mean. At a false discovery rate of 0.05, a later analysis linked roughly 17,000 TCR beta sequences to specific HLA alleles. The study gave a list of under 200 TCR beta chains associated with cytomegalovirus. Because HLA typing was missing for some donors at each locus, association tests included only the typed subset. In both the original and validation cohorts, the classifier was reported to diagnose cytomegalovirus status with high specificity and sensitivity. According to a later analysis, TCR association rates differed among HLA loci, with DRB1 alleles showing the most associated TCRs and HLA-C alleles showing the fewest. Most TCR sequences were seen in very few donors, while some public TCRs were found in many individuals. Compared with equally common non-associated chains, HLA-associated TCR beta chains in a later analysis were more clonally expanded and had lower generation probabilities. Assigning TCR associations to individual alleles was difficult when HLA alleles, especially DR and DQ, strongly co-occurred. This cohort had only TCR beta chains sequenced, and the lack of alpha or paired-chain data limited which features could be detected. Approximately 16 rarely observed V segments, including chromosome 9 orphons, were excluded from the earlier analysis of several hundred of the donors because counts were too low. A further reported finding was that TCR beta sequences accurately predicted the HLA-A and HLA-B alleles for most subjects in the first cohort. The 87-base-pair reads could not distinguish some IMGT-functional V segments, including TRBV6-2 and TRBV6-3, so those segments were excluded.

In total, roughly 670 healthy bone marrow donors made up the cohort. Cohort members were all nominally healthy when sampled, although unrecorded immune exposures were likely present. The donor tested CMV seronegative, placing the donor among the 352 seronegative members of the cohort. A peripheral blood sample was provided by each donor, and peripheral blood mononuclear cells were used for TCR beta sequencing. The Qiagen DNeasy Blood Extraction Kit was used to extract genomic DNA from the blood cell samples. Libraries were prepared through the immunoSEQ multiplex PCR assay. A mixture of 60 forward primers for TCR Vbeta segments and 13 reverse primers for TCR Jbeta segments was used in the multiplex PCR. The CDR3 region of rearranged TCR beta genes was amplified from genomic DNA by a multiplex PCR assay. The Illumina HiSeq System was used to sequence the amplified TCR beta libraries as 87-base-pair reads. In the original analysis: A later analysis counted 65 million to 90 million unique TCR beta chains across the 550 to 800 repertoires, and some 11 million of these chains were shared by at least two donors. A nearest-neighbor algorithm error-corrected the raw reads and collapsed the reads into unique sequences, merging closely related sequences to remove PCR and sequencing errors. Alignment of CDR3 sequences to IMGT reference sequences was used to assign V, D and J gene segments. For a sequence to be retained, a match of at least six nucleotides was required to both a V gene segment and a J gene segment. A rearrangement counted as productive if the CDR3 had no stop codons and remained in frame with V and J, and every other rearrangement counted as non-productive. Following IMGT convention, CDR3 was defined as the stretch from the second conserved V-encoded cysteine up to the conserved J-encoded phenylalanine. Sequences without an unambiguous match to a single V gene segment were excluded from the earlier analysis of several hundred of the donors. An earlier analysis of just under 600 of the donors called V segments functional above 56.7% productive rearrangements and segregating when the between-donor standard deviation exceeded 5%. A statistical classification framework was built to diagnose cytomegalovirus status from the catalog of TCR beta chain sequences. In a later analysis, TCR nucleotide sequences were compared against IMGT/GENE-DB human TR gene sequences so that V and J genes could be assigned. Using the TCRdist pipeline, a later analysis assigned CDR3 sequences along with most-parsimonious VDJ recombination scenarios. In a later analysis, each TCR beta chain was defined by its CDR3 amino acid sequence together with its V-gene family, and reads without a unique V-gene family were excluded. As a way to deal with suspected cross-contamination and a sequencing artifact, a later analysis dropped under 600 nucleotide sequences that were highly shared and had low generation probability. In a later analysis, a clonal expansion index for each public chain was calculated from normalized within-repertoire ranks of inferred template counts. Generation probabilities in a later analysis came from a VDJ recombination model fitted to out-of-frame rearrangements, and those results were checked against IGoR. A later analysis scored TCR-TCR, TCR-HLA and TCR-CMV co-occurrence with hypergeometric tests, applying a repertoire-size bias correction to TCR pairs. In a later analysis, false discovery rates were estimated by permuting HLA or CMV assignments 20 times. In a later analysis, co-occurring TCRs were grouped using DBSCAN, and TCRdist sequence similarity was added for clustering within HLA-allele-positive subsets. Repertoires with fewer than 30,000 or more than 120,000 public chains, plus five repertoires with anomalous nucleotide sharing, were excluded from co-occurrence clustering. TCRdb retrieved this table from immuneACCESS and kept in-frame rearrangements only. Not all clones are present; in checked studies, unresolved V genes account for under half, and no reason is known for the remainder. V and J calls and clone size are copied from that table; D and trimming were computed from the DNA. The sample table shows about 110,000 clones, and around 75% are seen once. Of the sample, about 0.92% falls within the top ten clones.

Turning to this clone: Its specific antigen is unknown. Base quality data are lacking; no much larger clone is found one base away.

Relative to germline, V is 6 bases shorter and J is 3 bases shorter, with 10 bases between their ends. CDR1 and CDR2 (MDHEN, SYDVKM) derive from the germline V gene. Inclusive of the bounding cysteine and phenylalanine, the CDR3 is 13 residues long. CDR3 DNA only is kept here, 39 bases in frame from base 1. This sequence uses TRBV28 and TRBJ2-3; too little of a D gene remains to name it. Sequenced: PBMCs. This TCR was sampled from a woman between 25 and 40 years old in good health and CMV-seronegative. The CDR3 amino acid sequence is: CASRLALTDTQYF. The base sequence is TGTGCCAGCAGATTGGCATTGACAGATACGCAGTATTTT.